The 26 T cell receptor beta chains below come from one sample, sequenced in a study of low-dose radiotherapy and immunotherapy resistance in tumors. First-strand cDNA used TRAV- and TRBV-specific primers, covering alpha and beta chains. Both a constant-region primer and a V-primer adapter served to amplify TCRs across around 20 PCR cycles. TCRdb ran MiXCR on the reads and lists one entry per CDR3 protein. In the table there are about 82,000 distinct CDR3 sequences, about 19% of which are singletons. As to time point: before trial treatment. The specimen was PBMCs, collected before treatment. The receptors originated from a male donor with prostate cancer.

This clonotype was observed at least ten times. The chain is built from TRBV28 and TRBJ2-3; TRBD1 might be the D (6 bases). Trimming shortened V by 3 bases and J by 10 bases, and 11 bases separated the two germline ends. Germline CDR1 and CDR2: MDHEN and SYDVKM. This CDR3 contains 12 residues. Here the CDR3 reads CASSFRQVAQYF. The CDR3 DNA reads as TGTGCCAGCAGTTTCCGACAGGTTGCGCAGTATTTT.

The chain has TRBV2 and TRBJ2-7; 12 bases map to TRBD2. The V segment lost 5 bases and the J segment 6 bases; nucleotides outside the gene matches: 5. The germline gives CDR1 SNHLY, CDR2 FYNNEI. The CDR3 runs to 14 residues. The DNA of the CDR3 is TGTGCCAGCAGTCGGCTAGCGGGGGGGCTCGAGCAGTACTTC. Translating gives CASSRLAGGLEQYF.

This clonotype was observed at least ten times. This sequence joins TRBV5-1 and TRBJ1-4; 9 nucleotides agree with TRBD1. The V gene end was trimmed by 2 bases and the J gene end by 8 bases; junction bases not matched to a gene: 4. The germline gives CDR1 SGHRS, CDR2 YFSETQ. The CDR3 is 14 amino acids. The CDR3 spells CASSLQGAGEKLFF. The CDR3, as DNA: TGCGCCAGCAGCTTACAGGGGGCCGGGGAAAAACTGTTTTTT.

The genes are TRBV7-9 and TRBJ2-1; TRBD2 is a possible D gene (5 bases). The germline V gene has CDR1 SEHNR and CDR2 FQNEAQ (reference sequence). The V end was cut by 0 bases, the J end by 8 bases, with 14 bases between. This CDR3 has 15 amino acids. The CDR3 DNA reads TGTGCCAGCAGCTTAGCGAGGGCCCGGCGGGATGAGCAGTTCTTC. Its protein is CASSLARARRDEQFF.

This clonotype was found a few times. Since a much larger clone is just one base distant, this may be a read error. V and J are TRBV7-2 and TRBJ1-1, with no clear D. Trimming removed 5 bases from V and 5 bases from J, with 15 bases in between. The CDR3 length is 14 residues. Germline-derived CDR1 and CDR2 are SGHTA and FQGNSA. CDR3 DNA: TGTGCCAGCAGCCCCCAGAGGTCTGGGACTGAAGCTTTCTTT. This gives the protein CASSPQRSGTEAFF.

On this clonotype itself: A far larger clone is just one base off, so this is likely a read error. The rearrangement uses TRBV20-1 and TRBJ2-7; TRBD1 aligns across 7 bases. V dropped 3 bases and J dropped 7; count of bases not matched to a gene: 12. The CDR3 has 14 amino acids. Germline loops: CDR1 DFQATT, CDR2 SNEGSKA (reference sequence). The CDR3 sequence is CSASPGQYYNEQYF. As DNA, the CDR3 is TGCAGTGCTAGTCCGGGACAGTACTACAATGAGCAGTACTTC.

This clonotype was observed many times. CDR3 sequence: CASRWDRGPETQYF. CDR3 nucleotide sequence: TGTGCCAGCAGATGGGACAGGGGGCCGGAGACCCAGTACTTC. The chain recombines TRBV12-3 or TRBV12-4 with TRBJ2-5; TRBD1 matches 12 bases. The V gene end was trimmed by 6 bases and the J gene end by 5 bases; junction bases not matched to a gene: 4. This CDR3 comprises 14 residues.

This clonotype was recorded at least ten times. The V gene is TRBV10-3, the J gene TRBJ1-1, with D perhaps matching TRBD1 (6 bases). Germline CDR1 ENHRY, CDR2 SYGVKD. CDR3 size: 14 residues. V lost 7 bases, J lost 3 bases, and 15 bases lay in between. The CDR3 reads CAIKVGGPDTEAFF. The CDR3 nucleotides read TGTGCCATCAAGGTTGGGGGGCCCGACACTGAAGCTTTCTTT.

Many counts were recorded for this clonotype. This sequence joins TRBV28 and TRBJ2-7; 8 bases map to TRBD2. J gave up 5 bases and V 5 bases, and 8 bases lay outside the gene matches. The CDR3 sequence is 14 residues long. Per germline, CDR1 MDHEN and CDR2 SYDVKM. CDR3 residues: CASSKTGGFDEQYF. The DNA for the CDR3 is TGTGCCAGCAGTAAGACGGGAGGGTTCGACGAGCAGTACTTC.

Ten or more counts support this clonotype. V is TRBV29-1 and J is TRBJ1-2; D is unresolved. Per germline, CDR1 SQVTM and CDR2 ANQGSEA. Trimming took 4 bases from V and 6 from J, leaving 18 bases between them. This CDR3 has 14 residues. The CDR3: CSVAWLHTTDGYTF. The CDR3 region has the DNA TGCAGCGTTGCCTGGTTACACACTACGGATGGCTACACCTTC.

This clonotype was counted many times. Written as DNA, the CDR3 is TGTGCCAGCAGCAAGGGAGGGGCGGTTTACGAGCAGTACTTC. This translates into CASSKGGAVYEQYF. V gene TRBV7-9 combines with J gene TRBJ2-7; 7 bases are a match to TRBD2. V lost 5 bases, J lost 4 bases, and 8 bases stayed unmatched. Germline V gene sequence: CDR1 SEHNR, CDR2 FQNEAQ (reference sequence). The CDR3 extends over 14 amino acids.

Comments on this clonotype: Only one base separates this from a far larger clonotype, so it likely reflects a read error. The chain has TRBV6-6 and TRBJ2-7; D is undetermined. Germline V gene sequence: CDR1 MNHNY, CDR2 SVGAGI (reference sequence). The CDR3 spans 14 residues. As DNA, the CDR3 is TGTGCCAGCAGTGAAGCGTGGGGAACCTACGAGCTGTACTTC. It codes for CASSEAWGTYELYF.

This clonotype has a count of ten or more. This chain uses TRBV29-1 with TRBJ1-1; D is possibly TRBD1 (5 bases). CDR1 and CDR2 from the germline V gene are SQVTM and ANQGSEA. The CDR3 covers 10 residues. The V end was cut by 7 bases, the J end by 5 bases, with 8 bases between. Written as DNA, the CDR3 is TGCAGCGGGGGCTTTACTGAAGCTTTCTTT. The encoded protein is CSGGFTEAFF.

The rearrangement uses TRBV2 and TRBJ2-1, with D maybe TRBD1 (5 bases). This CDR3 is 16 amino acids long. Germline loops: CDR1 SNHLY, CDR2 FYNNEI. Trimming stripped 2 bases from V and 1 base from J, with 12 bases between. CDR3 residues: CASSERRAGSYNEQFF. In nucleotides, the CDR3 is TGTGCCAGCAGTGAACGGAGAGCAGGGTCCTACAATGAGCAGTTCTTC.

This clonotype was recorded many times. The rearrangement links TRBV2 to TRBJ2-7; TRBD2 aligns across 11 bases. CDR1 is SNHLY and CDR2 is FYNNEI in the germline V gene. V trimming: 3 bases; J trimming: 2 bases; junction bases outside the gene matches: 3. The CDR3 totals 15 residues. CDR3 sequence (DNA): TGTGCCAGCAGTGACCCGACTAGCGGGACCTACGAGCAGTACTTC. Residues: CASSDPTSGTYEQYF.

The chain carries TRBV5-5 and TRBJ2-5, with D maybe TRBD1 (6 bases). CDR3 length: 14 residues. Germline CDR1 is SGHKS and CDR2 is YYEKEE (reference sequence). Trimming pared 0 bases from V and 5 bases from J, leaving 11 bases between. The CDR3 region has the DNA TGTGCCAGCAGCTTGGGGGGGCTAGTTGAGACCCAGTACTTC. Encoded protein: CASSLGGLVETQYF.

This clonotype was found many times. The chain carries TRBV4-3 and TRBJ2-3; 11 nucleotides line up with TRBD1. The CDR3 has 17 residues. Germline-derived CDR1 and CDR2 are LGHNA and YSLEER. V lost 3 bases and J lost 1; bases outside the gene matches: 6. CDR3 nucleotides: TGCGCCAGCAGCCAGGGGACAGGGGGTAGTGGCACAGATACGCAGTATTTT. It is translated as CASSQGTGGSGTDTQYF.

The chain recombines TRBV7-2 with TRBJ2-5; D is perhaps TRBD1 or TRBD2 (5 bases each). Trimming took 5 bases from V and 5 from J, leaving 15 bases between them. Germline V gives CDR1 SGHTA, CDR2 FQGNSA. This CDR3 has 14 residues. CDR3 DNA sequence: TGTGCCAGCAGCCGTACTTGGGACCGGGAGACCCAGTACTTC. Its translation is CASSRTWDRETQYF.

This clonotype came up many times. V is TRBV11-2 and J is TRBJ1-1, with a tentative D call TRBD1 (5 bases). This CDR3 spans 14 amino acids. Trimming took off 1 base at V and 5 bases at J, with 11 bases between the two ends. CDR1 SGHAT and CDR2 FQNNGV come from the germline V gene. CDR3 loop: CASSLGGVRTEAFF. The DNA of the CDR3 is TGTGCCAGCAGCTTAGGAGGGGTGAGGACTGAAGCTTTCTTT.

The CDR3 region has the DNA TGCGCCAGCAGCCAAGACCACGGCGGCTCTGGAAACACCGGGGAGCTGTTTTTT. Encoded protein: CASSQDHGGSGNTGELFF. V usage is TRBV4-1 and J usage is TRBJ2-2; D gene unclear. Looked up from germline, CDR1 is MGHRA and CDR2 is YSYEKL. With 0 bases removed from V and 2 bases from J, the gap between germline ends came to 16 bases. This CDR3 has 18 amino acids.

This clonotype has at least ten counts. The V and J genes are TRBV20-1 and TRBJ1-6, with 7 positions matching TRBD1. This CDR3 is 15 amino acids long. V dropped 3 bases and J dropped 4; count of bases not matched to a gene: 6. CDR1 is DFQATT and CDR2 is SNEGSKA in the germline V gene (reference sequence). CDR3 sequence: CSAREGASYNSPLHF. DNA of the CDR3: TGCAGTGCTAGGGAGGGGGCGAGTTATAATTCACCCCTCCACTTT.

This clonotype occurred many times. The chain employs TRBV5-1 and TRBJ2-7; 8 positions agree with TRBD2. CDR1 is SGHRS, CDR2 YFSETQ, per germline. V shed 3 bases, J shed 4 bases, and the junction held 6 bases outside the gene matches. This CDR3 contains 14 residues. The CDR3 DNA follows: TGCGCCAGCAGCTGGGGGACTAGTAGATACGAGCAGTACTTC. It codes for CASSWGTSRYEQYF.

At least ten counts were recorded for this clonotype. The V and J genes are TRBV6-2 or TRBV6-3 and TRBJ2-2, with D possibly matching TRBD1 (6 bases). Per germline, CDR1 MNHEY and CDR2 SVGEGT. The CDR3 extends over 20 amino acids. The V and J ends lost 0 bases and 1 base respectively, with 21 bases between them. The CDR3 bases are TGTGCCAGCAGTTACTCCACGAAACCAGTACAGGGATTGAACACCGGGGAGCTGTTTTTT. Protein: CASSYSTKPVQGLNTGELFF.

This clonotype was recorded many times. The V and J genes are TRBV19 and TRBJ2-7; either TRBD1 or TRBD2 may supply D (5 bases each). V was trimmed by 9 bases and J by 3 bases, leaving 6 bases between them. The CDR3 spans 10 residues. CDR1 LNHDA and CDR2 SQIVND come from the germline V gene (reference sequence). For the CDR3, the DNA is TGTGCCAGGGGGGTCTACGAGCAGTACTTC. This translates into CARGVYEQYF.

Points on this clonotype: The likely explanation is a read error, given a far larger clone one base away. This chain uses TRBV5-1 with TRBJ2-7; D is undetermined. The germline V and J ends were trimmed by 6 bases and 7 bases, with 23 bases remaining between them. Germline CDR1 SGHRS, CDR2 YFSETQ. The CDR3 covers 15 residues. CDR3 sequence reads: CASTNIPGSYNEQYF. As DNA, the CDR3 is TGCGCCAGCACCAACATACCAGGCTCCTACAATGAGCAGTACTTC.

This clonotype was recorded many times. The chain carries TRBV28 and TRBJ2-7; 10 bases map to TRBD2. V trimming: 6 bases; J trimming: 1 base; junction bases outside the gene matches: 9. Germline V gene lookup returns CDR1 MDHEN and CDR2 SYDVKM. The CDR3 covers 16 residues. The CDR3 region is CASRPVAGGHSYEQYF. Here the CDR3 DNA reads TGTGCCAGCAGACCTGTAGCGGGAGGCCATTCCTACGAGCAGTACTTC.